Below, 23 T cell receptor beta chains from the same sample are listed, as sequenced in a study of human T cells and chemical hapten exposure. Time point denoted: pre-sensitization, week 0. Treatment meaning: therapeutic diphenylcyclopropenone sensitization with weekly scalp DPC. TCRdb analysed the RACE reads with MiXCR anew, one entry per CDR3 protein. This sample yields around 300,000 distinct CDR3 sequences, of which 7.5% to 9% are seen a single time; 1.2% belongs to the top ten. Source: whole blood, taken in connection with sensitization to the hapten diphenylcyclopropenone (DPC). The source is a man aged 18-30 years with alopecia areata. Some clones in this sample may be carry-over from other donors' samples.

This clonotype was detected only a few times. The J gene is TRBJ1-1, the V gene TRBV4-1; D remains ambiguous. V shed 0 bases and J shed 7 bases, with 15 bases lying between them. This CDR3 is built from 15 residues. Germline CDR1 MGHRA, CDR2 YSYEKL. The CDR3: CASSQDHALVGEAFF. CDR3 sequence (DNA): TGCGCCAGCAGCCAAGATCACGCCTTAGTCGGTGAAGCTTTCTTT.

This clonotype was seen only once. The chain joins TRBV6-6 to TRBJ2-7, with 9 bases lining up with TRBD1. V shed 0 bases, J shed 5 bases, and the junction held 5 bases outside the gene matches. Germline loops: CDR1 MNHNY, CDR2 SVGAGI (reference sequence). The length of the CDR3 is 15 residues. CDR3 region: CASSYSGTGRNEQYF. In DNA, the CDR3 is TGTGCCAGCAGTTACTCTGGGACAGGGCGCAACGAGCAGTACTTC.

This rearrangement joins TRBV14 to TRBJ2-7; D possibly matches TRBD1 or TRBD2 (5 bases each). The CDR3 loop spans 19 amino acids. Per the germline V gene, CDR1 is SGHDN and CDR2 is FVKESK. V was clipped by 2 bases and J by 6 bases, with 29 bases between them. The CDR3 DNA is TGTGCCAGCAGCCAAACGCCGGGGATGGGGGTGAGGTATCACGGCGAGCAGTACTTC. Translation gives CASSQTPGMGVRYHGEQYF.

This clonotype was seen a few times. The chain is built from TRBV28 and TRBJ2-7, with a weak D call TRBD1 (5 bases). CDR1 is MDHEN and CDR2 is SYDVKM in the germline V gene. V was trimmed by 3 bases and J by 4 bases, leaving 10 bases between them. The CDR3 has 13 amino acids. The CDR3 region is CASSLGLKYEQYF. The CDR3 region has the DNA TGTGCCAGCAGTTTGGGGCTGAAGTACGAGCAGTACTTC.

This clonotype showed up many times. The chain employs TRBV20-1 and TRBJ2-1; 8 positions match TRBD2. The germline gives CDR1 DFQATT, CDR2 SNEGSKA (reference sequence). After removal of 0 bases from V and 3 bases from J, the junction contained 1 base not matched to a gene. The CDR3 runs 14 residues. CDR3 sequence: CSARDGTSYNEQFF. CDR3 sequence (DNA): TGCAGTGCTAGAGATGGGACTAGCTACAATGAGCAGTTCTTC.

V usage is TRBV6-5 and J usage is TRBJ1-5; D remains unclear. Germline V gene lookup returns CDR1 MNHEY and CDR2 SVGAGI. V was cut by 11 bases and J by 4 bases, with 21 bases left in between. This CDR3 spans 15 amino acids. The CDR3 sequence: CAGCGPLAKNQPQHF. In DNA form, the CDR3 reads TGTGCCGGATGCGGGCCCCTGGCCAAGAATCAGCCCCAGCATTTT.

This clonotype was picked up a small number of times. The chain recombines TRBV25-1 with TRBJ1-1; weak D call: TRBD1 (6 bases). V lost 6 bases to trimming and J lost 3 bases, with 11 bases between them. The CDR3 has 13 residues. CDR1 is MGHDK, CDR2 SYGVNS, per germline. The CDR3 region has the DNA TGTGCCAGCAGACCGCAGGGGTACACTGAAGCTTTCTTT. Protein product: CASRPQGYTEAFF.

The chain carries TRBV15 and TRBJ2-3; 8 positions match TRBD2. The CDR3 loop spans 16 amino acids. CDR1 and CDR2 (germline): LNHNV, YYDKDF (reference sequence). The trim removed 3 bases at V and 2 bases at J, leaving 7 bases unmatched. The CDR3 here is CATSRVSGGPTDTQYF. For the CDR3, the DNA is TGTGCCACCAGCAGGGTTTCGGGGGGGCCCACAGATACGCAGTATTTT.

The CDR3 nucleotides read TGTGCCAGCAGCAAGAGAGCGGGGGGGGAGTTCGATACGCAGTATTTT. Its translation is CASSKRAGGEFDTQYF. The chain joins TRBV3-1 to TRBJ2-3, with 10 bases lining up with TRBD2. The germline V gene has CDR1 LGHDT and CDR2 YNNKEL (reference sequence). The CDR3 spans 16 residues. V shed 5 bases and J 6 bases; nucleotides not matched to a gene: 11.

This clonotype showed up just a few times. The rearrangement links TRBV12-3 or TRBV12-4 to TRBJ2-3, with D perhaps matching TRBD2 (5 bases). V was shortened by 6 bases and J by 4 bases, with 17 bases between the two germline ends. CDR3 length: 15 amino acids. The CDR3 loop is CASRLLGFRADTQYF. Written as DNA, the CDR3 is TGTGCCAGCAGGCTACTAGGTTTCCGGGCAGATACGCAGTATTTT.

The chain joins TRBV5-1 to TRBJ2-3; the D is unclear. This CDR3 spans 17 amino acids. CDR1 and CDR2 from the germline V gene are SGHRS and YFSETQ. V dropped 1 base and J dropped 3 bases, with 18 bases sitting between them. The CDR3, as DNA: TGCGCCAGCAGCTTGACATTCCCCTCGCTCGGTACAGATACGCAGTATTTT. Translated: CASSLTFPSLGTDTQYF.

This clonotype was counted only a few times. V and J are TRBV11-2 and TRBJ1-3; TRBD1 aligns across 7 bases. V lost 4 bases to trimming and J lost 0 bases; unmatched junction nucleotides: 9. There are 17 residues in the CDR3. CDR1 is SGHAT, CDR2 FQNNGV, per germline. In DNA, the CDR3 is TGTGCCAGCAGCTCTAAGACAGGGTACTTCTCTGGAAACACCATATATTTT. Protein product: CASSSKTGYFSGNTIYF.

The chain links TRBV5-1 to TRBJ1-2, with 10 bases matching TRBD1. The germline V gene has CDR1 SGHRS and CDR2 YFSETQ. CDR3 length equals 15 residues. V lost 4 bases, J lost 5 bases, and 8 bases stayed unmatched. The CDR3 DNA is TGCGCCAGCAGCCTGGGGACAGGGGATGGGTATGGCTACACCTTC. This sequence encodes CASSLGTGDGYGYTF.

This clonotype was seen a handful of times. V and J are TRBV3-1 and TRBJ2-7; possibly TRBD1 or TRBD2 for D (5 bases each). Trimming stripped 3 bases from V and 7 bases from J, with 13 bases between. The CDR3 has 13 residues. The V gene's germline CDR1 is LGHDT and CDR2 YNNKEL (reference sequence). The CDR3 spells CASSHQGPGEQYF. Written as DNA, the CDR3 is TGTGCCAGCAGCCATCAGGGACCGGGTGAGCAGTACTTC.

The CDR3 here is CASSPRGDGNQPQHF. DNA of the CDR3: TGTGCCAGCAGCCCCAGGGGGGATGGCAATCAGCCCCAGCATTTT. The chain has TRBV12-3 or TRBV12-4 and TRBJ1-5; 7 bases align to TRBD1. This CDR3 contains 15 residues. J gave up 2 bases and V 6 bases, and 7 bases lay outside the gene matches.

This clonotype was observed a few times. The rearrangement uses TRBV12-3 or TRBV12-4 and TRBJ1-2, with TRBD1 identical over 7 bases. Trimming at V came to 3 bases and at J to 8 bases, leaving 6 bases not matched to a gene. The CDR3 is 13 residues long. CDR3 sequence: CASSFPTGVGYTF. CDR3 nucleotide sequence: TGTGCCAGCAGTTTCCCTACAGGGGTCGGCTACACCTTC.

The V gene is TRBV12-3 or TRBV12-4, the J gene TRBJ2-3, with 10 bases matching TRBD1. This CDR3 contains 16 residues. The V gene end was trimmed by 6 bases and the J gene end by 8 bases; junction bases not matched to a gene: 14. CDR3 DNA sequence: TGTGCCAGCAGGGCCCGGGACAGGGGTTTTGCGGGTACGCAGTATTTT. This gives the protein CASRARDRGFAGTQYF.

This clonotype was recorded a few times. CDR3 nucleotide sequence: TGTGCCAGCAGCTTGGAAGTTTTATCAGGGTTGCGCGGGGGCACTGAAGCTTTCTTT. Translated: CASSLEVLSGLRGGTEAFF. The chain links TRBV5-5 to TRBJ1-1; possibly TRBD1 for D (5 bases). The V end lost 0 bases, the J end lost 4 bases, and 25 bases lay between the germline ends. The CDR3 spans 19 residues. Germline-derived CDR1 and CDR2 are SGHKS and YYEKEE (reference sequence). Full variable domain (outside the CDR3, taken from reference TRBV5-5 and TRBJ1-1): DAGVTQSPTHLIKTRGQQVTLRCSPISGHKSVSWYQQVLGQGPQFIFQYYEKEERGRGNFPDRFSARQFPNYSSELNVNALLLGDSALYLCASSLEVLSGLRGGTEAFFGQGTRLTVV.

CDR3 residues: CASSVGGAPFSNQPQHF. The CDR3 DNA is TGTGCCAGCAGCGTAGGCGGAGCACCTTTTAGCAATCAGCCCCAGCATTTT. This sequence joins TRBV9 and TRBJ1-5; D gene uncertain. Germline assignment: CDR1 SGDLS and CDR2 YYNGEE. This CDR3 spans 17 amino acids. The germline V and J ends were trimmed by 0 bases and 0 bases, with 13 bases remaining between them.

This chain connects TRBV28 to TRBJ1-2, with D possibly being TRBD1 (6 bases). The CDR3 has 12 amino acids. Germline V CDR1 and CDR2: MDHEN, SYDVKM. V lost 6 bases, J lost 6 bases, and 11 bases lay in between. CDR3 in amino acids: CASRAGANGYTF. DNA of the CDR3: TGTGCCAGCAGAGCAGGGGCAAATGGCTACACCTTC.

This clonotype came up a few times. This chain links TRBV5-1 with TRBJ1-1; tentatively, D is TRBD1 (6 bases). Germline CDR1 reads SGHRS; CDR2 reads YFSETQ. The CDR3 extends over 15 amino acids. The V end lost 0 bases, the J end lost 2 bases, and 11 bases lay between the germline ends. This chain's CDR3 is CASSLGTDTNTEAFF. The CDR3 bases are TGCGCCAGCAGCTTGGGGACAGATACCAACACTGAAGCTTTCTTT.

The rearrangement joins TRBV29-1 to TRBJ2-5, with D perhaps TRBD1 or TRBD2 (5 bases each). The CDR3 runs to 15 residues. Germline-derived CDR1 and CDR2 are SQVTM and ANQGSEA. Trimming removed 6 bases from V and 5 bases from J, with 22 bases in between. CDR3 bases: TGCAGCGTCGGGGCATGGGGCGGAGCGGTCGAGACCCAGTACTTC. This sequence encodes CSVGAWGGAVETQYF.

This clonotype was detected only a few times. The chain uses TRBV7-8 and TRBJ1-5; TRBD1 might be the D (6 bases). The germline CDR1 and CDR2 sequences are SGHVS and FQNEAQ. The CDR3 sequence is 13 residues long. V shed 4 bases and J shed 7 bases, with 11 bases lying between them. The CDR3 DNA reads TGTGCCAGCAGCTACAGGGAGGCGCAGCCCCAGCATTTT. This encodes CASSYREAQPQHF.